Listed here is a single T cell receptor (beta chain). Which antigen it targets is not known. The record has no base qualities; no much larger clone is one base away. The data originate from a study of cytomegalovirus exposure and HLA in healthy donors (dated by TCRdb to 2015 to 2018). The study in broad terms: An earlier analysis of some 600 of the donors reported approximately 260 Gb of sequence data and approximately 120 million unique TCR beta sequences obtained from approximately 180 million T cells. In a later genetic analysis, genome-wide SNP genotypes for about three fifths of the roughly 670 donors were used, and that subset was treated as a discovery cohort. To decide whether each TCR beta V gene segment behaved as functional or pseudogenic, an earlier analysis of fewer than 750 of the donors relied on high-throughput TCR beta sequencing. A later analysis re-examined previously published TCR beta repertoires from more than 600 donors and added high-resolution HLA genotyping to investigate patterns of TCR occurrence. HLA typing covered class I and class II loci at four-digit resolution. Several DR-DQ haplotypes were handled as single units for association and clustering because linkage in the cohort was strong. Donor age, sex, ethnicity and CMV serostatus were compiled together with the repertoire data. The study aimed to test whether cataloging public T cell receptors could reveal signatures of past pathogen exposure. On average, roughly 200,000 unique TCR beta nucleotide sequences were sequenced per donor among some 430 genotyped donors of the cohort, with roughly 18% of those sequences being non-productive. High-throughput TCR immunosequencing, statistical association of individual TCRs with disease status, and machine learning were combined to predict cytomegalovirus infection status. An early release covering 550 to 650 HLA-typed donors comprised approximately 290 gigabases of sequencing data and roughly 85 million unique TCR sequences. The number of donors typed differed by locus, with 629-630 for A, B, C, DRB1 and DQB1, over 500 for DQA1, about 610 for DPA1, and around 430 for DPB1. Among the 398 genotyped donors, around 79% belonged to the genetic ancestry cluster associated with self-reported Caucasian donors. Every discovery cohort repertoire had been produced on one sequencing platform. Along with the roughly 610-subject first cohort, a separate validation cohort of 120 different subjects was used. The T cell repertoires of some 700 subjects were profiled by immunosequencing and related to cytomegalovirus serostatus. In the later analysis, no new phenotypic data were used to find candidate immune exposures; instead, reliance was placed on TCR beta sequences and their occurrence across donors.

The receptor library was made with the immunoSEQ multiplex PCR assay. The multiplex PCR relied on a mix of 60 forward primers for TCR Vbeta segments and 13 reverse primers for TCR Jbeta segments. The CDR3 region of rearranged TCR beta genes was amplified from genomic DNA by a multiplex PCR assay. On the Illumina HiSeq System, the amplified TCR beta libraries were sequenced as 87-base-pair reads. The study's processing was this. A later analysis counted about 82 million unique TCR beta chains across the 670 or so repertoires, and 10 million to 12 million of these chains were shared by at least two donors. Raw reads were error-corrected and collapsed into unique sequences by a nearest-neighbor algorithm in which closely related sequences were merged to remove PCR and sequencing errors. Alignment of CDR3 sequences to IMGT reference sequences was used to assign V, D and J gene segments. For a sequence to be retained, a match of at least six nucleotides to both a V gene segment and a J gene segment was required. Rearrangements were classified as productive when the CDR3 lacked stop codons and remained in frame with V and J, and all other rearrangements were classified as non-productive. CDR3 was defined according to IMGT convention as the region running from the second conserved V-encoded cysteine to the conserved J-encoded phenylalanine. The earlier analysis of around 640 of the donors excluded sequences that lacked an unambiguous match to a single V gene segment. In an earlier analysis of about 590 of the donors, a V segment was called functional when productive rearrangements were above 56.7%, and segregating when the standard deviation between donors exceeded 5%. A statistical classification framework was developed to diagnose cytomegalovirus status using the catalog of TCR beta chain sequences. A later analysis assigned V and J genes by comparing TCR nucleotide sequences with IMGT/GENE-DB human TR gene sequences. Using the TCRdist pipeline, a later analysis assigned CDR3 sequences along with most-parsimonious VDJ recombination scenarios. In a later analysis, each TCR beta chain was defined by its CDR3 amino acid sequence together with its V-gene family, and reads without a unique V-gene family were excluded. As a way to deal with suspected cross-contamination and a sequencing artifact, a later analysis dropped approximately 590 nucleotide sequences that were highly shared and had low generation probability. In a later analysis, a clonal expansion index was calculated for each public chain from normalized within-repertoire ranks of inferred template counts. In a later analysis, generation probabilities were computed using a VDJ recombination model fitted to out-of-frame rearrangements, and the results were checked against IGoR. In a later analysis, TCR-TCR, TCR-HLA and TCR-CMV co-occurrence was scored with hypergeometric tests, and a repertoire-size bias correction was applied to TCR pairs. A later analysis estimated false discovery rates by permuting HLA or CMV assignments 20 times. In a later analysis, co-occurring TCRs were grouped using DBSCAN, and TCRdist sequence similarity was added for clustering within HLA-allele-positive subsets. For co-occurrence clustering, repertoires with fewer than 30,000 or more than 120,000 public chains were excluded, along with a handful of repertoires with anomalous nucleotide sharing. This is the immuneACCESS table as TCRdb keeps it, with only in-frame sequences that have V and J called. A part of the clones is gone; compared with another copy, unresolved V genes explain less than half, and the rest is unexplained. The DNA gave D and trimming, while V, J and clone size come from that table. The sample yields some 150,000 clones; 70% to 90% were counted once. Clones ranked in the top ten supply around 0.8% of the sample.

Germline trimming amounts to 5 bases on V and 5 bases on J, with 3 as the count of junction bases outside the gene matches. The germline V gene sets CDR1 to SNHLY and CDR2 to FYNNEI. Measured from the cysteine to the phenylalanine, the CDR3 is 14 residues long. Solely the CDR3 DNA is kept, with 42 bases framed from the first base. Overall study results and their limits: Linkage disequilibrium might explain the correlated functional status among segregating V segments, but an unknown experimental factor could not be excluded. In a later analysis, several top co-occurrence clusters were reported to appear linked to parvovirus B19, influenza, CMV and Epstein-Barr virus. In a later genetic analysis, fewer N-insertions in productive TCRs were reported among donors in an Asian-associated ancestry cluster than the roughly 700-donor mean. Most TCR sequences were observed very rarely across donors, whereas some public TCRs were present in many individuals. The presence/absence analyses assumed that sequencing depth was roughly uniform across donors, and that assumption may not be true. Assigning TCR associations to individual alleles was difficult when HLA alleles, especially DR and DQ, strongly co-occurred. HLA typing was unavailable for some donors at each locus, so association tests used only the typed subset. A further reported finding was that TCR beta sequences accurately predicted the HLA-A and HLA-B alleles for most subjects in the first cohort. In a later analysis, TCR association rates were found to vary across HLA loci, with the most associated TCRs seen for DRB1 alleles and the fewest for HLA-C alleles. Three of the identified cytomegalovirus-associated TCR beta chains were confirmed in vitro to be specific for cytomegalovirus antigens. Compared with equally common non-associated chains, HLA-associated TCR beta chains in a later analysis were more clonally expanded and had lower generation probabilities. Immune exposure information for the cohort was limited to CMV serostatus. A later analysis found that most CMV-associated TCR beta chains appeared HLA-restricted, with HLA associations seemingly driven largely by CMV exposure. Some IMGT-functional V segments, including TRBV6-2 and TRBV6-3, could not be distinguished by the 87-base-pair reads and were therefore excluded. This cohort had only TCR beta chains sequenced, and the lack of alpha or paired-chain data limited which features could be detected. Cytomegalovirus status was reported to be diagnosed by the classifier with high specificity and sensitivity in both the original and validation cohorts. The study gave a list of about 170 TCR beta chains associated with cytomegalovirus. A cluster of highly shared sequence variants was judged likely to represent a technical artifact of the sequencing pipeline. An earlier analysis of approximately 500 of the donors showed that most TCR beta V segments appeared in productive rearrangements either about 87% or about 30% of the time, which broadly matched IMGT annotations. At a false discovery rate of 0.05, a later analysis linked 16,951 TCR beta sequences to specific HLA alleles. The authors suggested that the approach could potentially be generalized to other disease states and immunological phenotypes. A later genetic analysis associated a missense DCLRE1C variant with V-gene and J-gene trimming of TCR beta chains, and an independent cohort replicated the association. The earlier analysis of some 560 of the donors excluded approximately 15 rarely observed V segments, including chromosome 9 orphons, because counts were too low.

The cohort was made up of 500 to 800 healthy bone marrow donors. At the time of sampling, every cohort member was nominally healthy, though immune exposures that went unrecorded were likely present. The donor was CMV seronegative and belonged to the group of over 350 seronegative cohort members. Every donor gave a peripheral blood sample, and the peripheral blood mononuclear cells from that sample were used for TCR beta sequencing. The Qiagen DNeasy Blood Extraction Kit was used to extract genomic DNA from the blood cell samples. This sequence uses TRBV2 and TRBJ2-3, and 11 junctional nucleotides match TRBD2. Sequencing was done on a sample of PBMCs. The receptor was derived from a woman in her late teens or twenties in good health and CMV-seronegative. The CDR3 here reads CASSLAGGGDTQYF. The nucleotides are TGTGCCAGCAGTTTAGCGGGAGGGGGAGATACGCAGTATTTT.